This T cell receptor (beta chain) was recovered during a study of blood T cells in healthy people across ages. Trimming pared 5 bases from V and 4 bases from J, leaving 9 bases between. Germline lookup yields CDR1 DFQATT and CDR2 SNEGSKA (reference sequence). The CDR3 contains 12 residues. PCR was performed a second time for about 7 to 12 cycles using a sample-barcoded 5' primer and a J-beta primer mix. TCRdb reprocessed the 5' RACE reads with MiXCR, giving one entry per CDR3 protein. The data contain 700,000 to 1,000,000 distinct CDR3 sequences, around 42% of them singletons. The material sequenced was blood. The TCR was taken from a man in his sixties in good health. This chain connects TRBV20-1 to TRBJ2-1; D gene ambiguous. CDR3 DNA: TGCAGTGCTTCATTTCGTTACAATGAGCAGTTCTTC. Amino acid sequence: CSASFRYNEQFF.